Following are 21 T cell receptor beta chains from one sample sequenced in a study. The TRBV12-4/TRBJ1-2 clonotypes were amplified using barcode primers with ligated adaptors. TCRdb reprocessed the multiplex PCR reads via MiXCR and lists one record per CDR3 protein. The repertoire holds about 2,500 distinct CDR3 sequences, with under 5% as singletons. Sample: naive CD4+ T cells sorted from blood. Subset in this sample: naive CD4+ T cells, CD4+CD45RA+CD25-. The receptors come from a female donor with breast cancer.

This clonotype is judged medium-sized (0.01 to 0.1%). The chain's CDR3 is CASSGQAGYYGYTF. The CDR3 region has the DNA TGTGCCAGCAGCGGACAGGCCGGATACTATGGCTACACCTTC. The V call is TRBV12-3 or TRBV12-4, the J call TRBJ1-2, with 7 bases that match TRBD1. This CDR3 has 14 amino acids. After removal of 6 bases from V and 3 bases from J, the junction contained 7 bases not matched to a gene.

This clonotype is deemed medium-sized. V is TRBV12-3 or TRBV12-4 and J is TRBJ1-2, with D unclear. The CDR3 consists of 14 residues. V lost 6 bases to trimming and J lost 4 bases, with 15 bases between them. Written as DNA, the CDR3 is TGTGCCAGCAGCCCGGTGACCCAATCCTATGGCTACACCTTC. Translating gives CASSPVTQSYGYTF.

Within the sample, this clonotype is medium-sized (0.01 to 0.1%). V usage is TRBV12-3 or TRBV12-4 and J usage is TRBJ1-2; TRBD1 might be the D (6 bases). The CDR3 runs to 14 residues. Trimming cost V 6 bases and J 4 bases, with 15 bases left between them. Here the CDR3 reads CASSSTGTVYGYTF. As DNA, the CDR3 is TGTGCCAGCAGCTCCACAGGGACGGTCTATGGCTACACCTTC.

Within the sample, this clonotype is medium-sized (0.01 to 0.1%). This chain connects TRBV12-3 or TRBV12-4 to TRBJ1-2; D call uncertain. V was trimmed by 3 bases and J by 0 bases, leaving 8 bases between them. The CDR3 sequence is 14 residues long. The chain's CDR3 is CASSFGVANYGYTF. The CDR3 nucleotides are TGTGCCAGCAGTTTCGGGGTGGCTAACTATGGCTACACCTTC.

Relative to its sample, this clonotype is medium-sized. The chain has TRBV12-3 or TRBV12-4 and TRBJ1-2; TRBD1 matches 7 bases. V shed 2 bases and J 0 bases; nucleotides not matched to a gene: 0. This CDR3 contains 14 residues. CDR3 nucleotides: TGTGCCAGCAGTTTAACAGGGGCTAACTATGGCTACACCTTC. Its translation: CASSLTGANYGYTF.

This clonotype is labeled medium-sized (0.01 to 0.1%). The chain employs TRBV12-3 or TRBV12-4 and TRBJ1-2; D not resolved. This CDR3 has 13 residues. V gave up 4 bases and J gave up 4 bases, with 10 bases separating them. In DNA, the CDR3 is TGTGCCAGCAGTTATAGGGCCTCCTATGGCTACACCTTC. Translated, it gives CASSYRASYGYTF.

This clonotype qualifies as medium-sized (0.01 to 0.1%). This chain connects TRBV12-3 or TRBV12-4 to TRBJ1-2; D is ambiguous. This CDR3 has 13 residues. Trimming removed 2 bases at V and 4 bases at J, with 8 bases between. The CDR3 DNA reads TGTGCCAGCAGTTTAATAGGCAGCTATGGCTACACCTTC. Protein product: CASSLIGSYGYTF.

By sample share, this clonotype is medium-sized. This chain joins TRBV12-3 or TRBV12-4 and TRBJ1-2; a possible D gene is TRBD1 (6 bases). Trimming took off 4 bases at V and 2 bases at J, with 11 bases between the two ends. There are 14 residues in the CDR3. The CDR3 reads CASSYQGMNYGYTF. The CDR3 region has the DNA TGTGCCAGCAGTTACCAGGGGATGAACTATGGCTACACCTTC.

This clonotype is labeled medium-sized. V usage is TRBV12-3 or TRBV12-4 and J usage is TRBJ1-2; TRBD1 matches 10 bases. The V segment lost 2 bases and the J segment 7 bases; nucleotides outside the gene matches: 10. This CDR3 spans 16 amino acids. The CDR3 region is CASSLSRGDRGSGYTF. The DNA for the CDR3 is TGTGCCAGCAGTTTAAGTCGCGGGGACAGGGGCTCTGGCTACACCTTC.

This clonotype is medium-sized in the sample. This chain joins TRBV12-3 or TRBV12-4 and TRBJ1-2; TRBD1 might be the D (5 bases). There are 16 residues in the CDR3. The V gene lost 3 bases and the J gene lost 5 bases, with 19 bases spanning the gap. The CDR3: CASSFPRRGAEYGYTF. Here the CDR3 DNA reads TGTGCCAGCAGTTTTCCTCGGAGGGGCGCAGAGTATGGCTACACCTTC.

This clonotype is deemed large (0.1 to 1%). The chain has TRBV12-3 or TRBV12-4 and TRBJ1-2, with TRBD1 as a possible D gene (5 bases). This CDR3 contains 14 residues. The V and J ends lost 7 bases and 6 bases respectively, with 18 bases between them. Here the CDR3 reads CASTSSTTANGYTF. CDR3 coding DNA: TGTGCCAGCACCTCGTCCACGACAGCTAATGGCTACACCTTC.

By frequency in the sample, this clonotype is medium-sized. The chain couples TRBV12-3 or TRBV12-4 to TRBJ1-2; 8 nucleotides match TRBD1. The CDR3 totals 15 residues. The V gene end was trimmed by 5 bases and the J gene end by 3 bases; junction bases not matched to a gene: 8. CDR3 DNA: TGTGCCAGCAGTGCGGACAGGGTAATACACTATGGCTACACCTTC. Protein: CASSADRVIHYGYTF.

In its sample, this clonotype ranks as medium-sized (0.01 to 0.1%). V is TRBV12-3 or TRBV12-4 and J is TRBJ1-2, with TRBD1 matching 8 bases. The CDR3 runs 15 residues. Trimming at V came to 1 base and at J to 10 bases, leaving 11 bases not matched to a gene. The CDR3 DNA is TGTGCCAGCAGTTTAGTCCCCGACAGGGGTCGTAACTACACCTTC. This sequence encodes CASSLVPDRGRNYTF.

This clonotype is labeled medium-sized. The chain employs TRBV12-3 or TRBV12-4 and TRBJ1-2, with a weak D call TRBD1 (5 bases). The CDR3 is made up of 14 amino acids. V was clipped by 3 bases and J by 4 bases, with 12 bases between them. CDR3 residues: CASSFSGLRYGYTF. For the CDR3, the DNA is TGTGCCAGCAGTTTCTCGGGACTCCGCTATGGCTACACCTTC.

This clonotype is classed as medium-sized. The gene calls are TRBV12-3 or TRBV12-4 and TRBJ1-2; D unclear. The CDR3 is 12 residues long. Trimming removed 3 bases at V and 0 bases at J, with 2 bases between. CDR3 loop: CASSLSNYGYTF. The CDR3 DNA is TGTGCCAGCAGTTTGTCTAACTATGGCTACACCTTC.

This clonotype ranks as medium-sized (0.01 to 0.1%). The chain combines TRBV12-3 or TRBV12-4 with TRBJ1-2, with 7 bases matching TRBD1. With 5 bases clipped from V and 5 bases from J, the junction kept 11 bases outside the gene matches. The CDR3 totals 15 residues. The CDR3 region has the DNA TGTGCCAGCAGTACGACAGGGTCGGGTTTGTATGGCTACACCTTC. It yields the protein CASSTTGSGLYGYTF.

This clonotype is deemed medium-sized (0.01 to 0.1%). The gene calls are TRBV12-3 or TRBV12-4 and TRBJ1-2; D perhaps matches TRBD1 (5 bases). The CDR3 is 11 amino acids. Between the trimmed V and J ends, which lost 6 bases and 7 bases, there was a span of 9 bases. For the CDR3, the DNA is TGTGCCAGCAGAAGGGACGGTGGCTACACCTTC. This encodes CASRRDGGYTF.

This clonotype is deemed medium-sized (0.01 to 0.1%). The rearrangement links TRBV12-3 or TRBV12-4 to TRBJ1-2, with a tentative D call TRBD1 (6 bases). This CDR3 is built from 12 residues. The V gene lost 10 bases and the J gene lost 2 bases, with 11 bases spanning the gap. CDR3 sequence (DNA): TGTGCCATTTCGCAGGGGAACTATGGCTACACCTTC. Its protein product is CAISQGNYGYTF.

This clonotype is judged medium-sized. This CDR3 reads CASSLTGYNYGYTF. CDR3 sequence (DNA): TGTGCCAGCAGTTTAACAGGTTATAACTATGGCTACACCTTC. This chain uses TRBV12-3 or TRBV12-4 with TRBJ1-2, with D maybe TRBD1 (5 bases). V lost 2 bases and J lost 1, with 8 bases in between. The CDR3 consists of 14 residues.

This clonotype is classed as medium-sized (0.01 to 0.1%). This chain uses TRBV12-3 or TRBV12-4 with TRBJ1-2; D call uncertain. V gave up 8 bases and J gave up 5 bases, with 15 bases separating them. The CDR3 extends over 13 amino acids. The CDR3: CASAPITVYGYTF. The CDR3 DNA sequence: TGTGCCAGCGCTCCCATCACGGTATATGGCTACACCTTC.

This clonotype is labeled as large. The V call is TRBV12-3 or TRBV12-4, the J call TRBJ1-2; D may be TRBD1 (5 bases). The V end lost 1 base, the J end lost 4 bases, and 7 bases lay between the germline ends. The CDR3 has 13 amino acids. This chain's CDR3 is CASSLGQLYGYTF. DNA for the CDR3: TGTGCCAGCAGTTTAGGACAGCTCTATGGCTACACCTTC.